These 10 T cell receptor beta chains were all obtained from the same sample, sequenced in a study of OX40 agonist ivuxolimab in advanced cancers. TCRdb's table, derived via immunoSEQ multiplex PCR, lists solely in-frame clones and lacks some. The table includes 90,000 to 100,000 clones, 80% to 90% detected once. The sample consisted of CD4+ or CD8+ T cells sorted from blood, taken in a trial of the OX40 agonist ivuxolimab. The receptors shown here come from an adult with an advanced solid tumor such as melanoma, head and neck, liver or kidney cancer.

The chain recombines TRBV30 with TRBJ2-4, with 7 bases matching TRBD2. CDR3 size: 17 residues. Per the germline V gene, CDR1 is GTSNPN and CDR2 is SVGIG (reference sequence). Trimming at V came to 2 bases and at J to 3 bases, leaving 13 bases not matched to a gene. In DNA form, the CDR3 reads TGTGCCTGGAGTCGGGAGGTCAGGACATTGGGCAAAAACATTCAGTACTTC. It yields the protein CAWSREVRTLGKNIQYF.

The chain carries TRBV28 and TRBJ1-1, with D uncertain. This CDR3 contains 11 residues. The ends were cut back, 6 bases at V and 7 bases at J, with 9 bases in the middle. Germline V gene sequence: CDR1 MDHEN, CDR2 SYDVKM. The CDR3 DNA follows: TGTGCCAGCAGATCGGAGGTTGAAGCTTTCTTT. Protein: CASRSEVEAFF.

The CDR3 region is CSARDNSYGYTF. CDR3 nucleotide sequence: TGCAGCGCCCGGGACAATTCCTATGGCTACACCTTC. This chain uses TRBV29-1 with TRBJ1-2, with D possibly matching TRBD1 (6 bases). Germline V gene lookup returns CDR1 SQVTM and CDR2 ANQGSEA. V shed 7 bases and J shed 4 bases, with 13 bases lying between them. This CDR3 region has 12 residues.

V and J are TRBV30 and TRBJ2-2, with D perhaps given as TRBD1 or TRBD2 (5 bases each). The V gene lost 7 bases and the J gene lost 6 bases, with 18 bases spanning the gap. CDR1 and CDR2 from the germline V gene are GTSNPN and SVGIG (reference sequence). This CDR3 comprises 14 residues. CDR3 DNA sequence: TGTGCCTTTTCGAGGGGACGCTGGGCCGGGGAGCTGTTTTTT. Translating it yields CAFSRGRWAGELFF.

The chain joins TRBV10-2 to TRBJ2-7, with 7 bases aligning to TRBD2. V lost 2 bases and J lost 5; bases outside the gene matches: 6. The CDR3 is 14 amino acids. The germline gives CDR1 WSHSY, CDR2 SAAADI. The CDR3 spells CASSEPWGGNEQYF. The CDR3 nucleotides read TGCGCCAGCAGTGAGCCATGGGGGGGAAACGAGCAGTACTTC.

This chain joins TRBV5-1 and TRBJ1-2; 8 bases fit TRBD1. There are 14 residues in the CDR3. V shed 0 bases and J 4 bases; nucleotides not matched to a gene: 2. The V gene's germline CDR1 is SGHRS and CDR2 YFSETQ. CDR3 bases: TGCGCCAGCAGCTTGGGGCAGGGGGCCTATGGCTACACCTTC. This encodes CASSLGQGAYGYTF.

For the CDR3, the DNA is TGTGCCAGCAGTCGTAACCCAGGGTCCGCCAAAAACATTCAGTACTTC. Protein: CASSRNPGSAKNIQYF. This sequence joins TRBV2 and TRBJ2-4, with a possible D match to TRBD1 (5 bases). Trimming removed 5 bases at V and 1 base at J, with 15 bases between. Germline CDR1 reads SNHLY; CDR2 reads FYNNEI. The CDR3 spans 16 residues.

In this sample, this clone turned up a few times. The V call is TRBV19, the J call TRBJ1-5; D might be TRBD1 (5 bases). CDR1 LNHDA and CDR2 SQIVND come from the germline V gene (reference sequence). This CDR3 has 15 amino acids. Trimming stripped 3 bases from V and 0 bases from J, with 9 bases between. CDR3 DNA: TGTGCCAGTAGTATGGGACGGAATAGCAATCAGCCCCAGCATTTT. Translating it yields CASSMGRNSNQPQHF.

The chain links TRBV19 to TRBJ1-5; D call uncertain. The CDR3 runs to 14 residues. Germline V gene data show CDR1 as LNHDA and CDR2 as SQIVND (reference sequence). Between the trimmed V and J ends, which lost 1 base and 2 bases, there was a span of 6 bases. DNA for the CDR3: TGTGCCAGTAGTATAGTGAGCGGCAATCAGCCCCAGCATTTT. As protein: CASSIVSGNQPQHF.

The V call is TRBV27, the J call TRBJ2-1, with TRBD2 matching over 9 bases. Germline-derived CDR1 and CDR2 are MNHEY and SMNVEV (reference sequence). The CDR3 is 15 amino acids. Losses at the gene ends were 3 bases for V and 9 bases for J; bases not matched to a gene: 9. The CDR3 DNA sequence: TGTGCCAGCAGTTTCAGTGCGGGGGGGACGGGTGAGCAGTTCTTC. It codes for CASSFSAGGTGEQFF.